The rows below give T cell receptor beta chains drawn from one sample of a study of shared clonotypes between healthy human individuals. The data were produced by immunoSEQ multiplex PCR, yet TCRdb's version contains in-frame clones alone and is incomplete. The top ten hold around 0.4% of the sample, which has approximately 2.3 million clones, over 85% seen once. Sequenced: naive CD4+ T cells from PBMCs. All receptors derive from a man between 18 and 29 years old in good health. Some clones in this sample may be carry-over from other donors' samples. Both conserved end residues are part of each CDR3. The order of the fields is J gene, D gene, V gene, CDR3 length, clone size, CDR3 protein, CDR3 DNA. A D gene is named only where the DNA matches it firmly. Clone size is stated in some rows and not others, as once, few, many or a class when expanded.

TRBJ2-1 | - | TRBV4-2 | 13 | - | CTSSHDGSNEQFF | TGTACCAGCAGCCACGACGGGAGCAATGAGCAGTTCTTC
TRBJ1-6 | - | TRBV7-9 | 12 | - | CASSLADSPLHF | TGTGCCAGCAGCTTAGCTGATTCACCCCTCCACTTT
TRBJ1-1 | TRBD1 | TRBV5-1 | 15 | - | CASSSSGTGDTEAFF | TGCGCCAGCAGCTCCTCCGGGACAGGGGACACTGAAGCTTTCTTT
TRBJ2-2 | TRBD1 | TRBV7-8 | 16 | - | CASQTPGQGVQGELFF | TGTGCCAGCCAAACTCCGGGACAGGGGGTTCAGGGGGAGCTGTTTTTT
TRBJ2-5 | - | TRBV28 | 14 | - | CASSLSGPEETQYF | TGTGCCAGCAGTTTGTCGGGACCTGAAGAGACCCAGTACTTC
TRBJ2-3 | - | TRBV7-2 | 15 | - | CASSFRLFSTDTQYF | TGTGCCAGCAGCTTTCGTTTGTTTAGCACAGATACGCAGTATTTT
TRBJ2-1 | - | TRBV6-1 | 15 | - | CASSVRDWYYNEQFF | TGTGCCAGCAGTGTCCGGGACTGGTACTACAATGAGCAGTTCTTC
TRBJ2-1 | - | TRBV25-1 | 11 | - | CASTLSDEQFF | TGTGCCAGCACCCTGAGTGATGAGCAGTTCTTC
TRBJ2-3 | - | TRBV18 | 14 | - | CASSPGTRTDTQYF | TGTGCCAGCTCACCCGGGACAAGGACAGATACGCAGTATTTT
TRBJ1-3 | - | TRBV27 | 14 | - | CASSLQGSGNTIYF | TGTGCCAGCAGCCTACAGGGCTCTGGAAACACCATATATTTT
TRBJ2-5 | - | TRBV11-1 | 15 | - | CASSPGGRDRETQYF | TGTGCCAGCAGCCCTGGGGGTCGGGATCGGGAGACCCAGTACTTC
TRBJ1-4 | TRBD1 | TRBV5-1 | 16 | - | CASSTLPGQGDEKLFF | TGCGCCAGCAGCACACTTCCGGGACAGGGAGATGAAAAACTGTTTTTT
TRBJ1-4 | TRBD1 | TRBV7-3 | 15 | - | CASSKTGGRGEKLFF | TGTGCCAGCAGCAAGACAGGGGGAAGGGGAGAAAAACTGTTTTTT
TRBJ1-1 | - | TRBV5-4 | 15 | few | CASSLARDMNTEAFF | TGTGCCAGCAGCTTGGCCAGGGACATGAACACTGAAGCTTTCTTT
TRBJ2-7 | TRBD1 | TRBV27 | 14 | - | CASSLRDRTYEQYF | TGTGCCAGCAGTTTACGGGACAGAACCTACGAGCAGTACTTC
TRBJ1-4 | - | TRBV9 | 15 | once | CASSPTIATNEKLFF | TGTGCCAGCAGCCCAACAATAGCCACTAATGAAAAACTGTTTTTT
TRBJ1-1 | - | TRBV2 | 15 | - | CASTMAPMRGSEAFF | TGTGCCAGCACTATGGCTCCCATGCGAGGGTCTGAAGCTTTCTTT
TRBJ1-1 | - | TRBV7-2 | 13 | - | CASSSRANQGAFF | TGTGCCAGCAGCTCGAGGGCCAATCAGGGCGCTTTCTTT
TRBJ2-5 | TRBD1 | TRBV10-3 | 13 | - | CATQGEYQETQYF | TGTGCCACCCAGGGGGAGTACCAAGAGACCCAGTACTTC
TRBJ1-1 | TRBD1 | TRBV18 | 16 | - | CASSPPGQRAGTEAFF | TGTGCCAGCTCTCCCCCGGGACAGCGAGCTGGGACTGAAGCTTTCTTT
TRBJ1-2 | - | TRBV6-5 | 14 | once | CASSSPGQGYGYTF | TGTGCCAGCAGTTCCCCGGGACAAGGATATGGCTACACCTTC
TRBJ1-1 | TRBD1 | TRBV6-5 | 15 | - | CASSRDRGTNTEAFF | TGTGCCAGCAGCCGGGACAGGGGAACGAACACTGAAGCTTTCTTT
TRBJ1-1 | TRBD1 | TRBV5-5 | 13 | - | CASSGQGGTEAFF | TGTGCCAGCAGTGGACAGGGGGGAACTGAAGCTTTCTTT
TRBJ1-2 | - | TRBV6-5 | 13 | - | CASSDRLHYGYTF | TGTGCCAGCAGCGACAGACTTCACTATGGCTACACCTTC
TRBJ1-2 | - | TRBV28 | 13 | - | CASSLNRRYGYTF | TGTGCCAGCAGTTTGAACAGGCGCTATGGCTACACCTTC
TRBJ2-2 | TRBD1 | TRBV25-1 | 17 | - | CASSERGQGRHTGELFF | TGTGCCAGCAGTGAAAGAGGACAGGGAAGACACACCGGGGAGCTGTTTTTT